This T cell receptor beta chain derives from a study of PD-1 blockade in classical Hodgkin lymphoma (TCRdb year 2020). Regarding the complete study: Nivolumab dosing was 3 mg/kg intravenously every 2 weeks, continuing until either disease progression or unacceptable toxicity. A peripheral blood immune signature of response to PD-1 blockade in classical Hodgkin lymphoma was defined using TCR beta sequencing and CyTOF. Beyond this particular receptor, the publication reports: The study was restricted to a single clinical trial cohort, and the causes of repertoire differences, possibly disease activity or prior therapy, were left undefined. Baseline TCR diversity was reported to be lower in newly diagnosed patients than in healthy donors, and even lower in relapsed/refractory patients. Lower diversity was seen in patients whose nivolumab began less than 1 year after ASCT, and these patients were left out of later analyses so that immune reconstitution would not confound the results. Baseline diversity similar to that of newly diagnosed patients was observed in trial patients achieving complete response, whereas significantly lower diversity was observed in partial responders and progressors. A significant rise by C4D1 was seen in CD4+ but not CD8+ TCR diversity (p=0.0027 vs p=0.16), with the rise being most apparent in complete responders (p=0.02).

This sample's time point label indicates: cycle 2 day 1 (C2D1) of nivolumab. Every trial patient had relapsed after autologous stem cell transplantation, and cohorts A, B and C differed in prior brentuximab vedotin exposure. A total of over 55 patients with relapsed/refractory classical Hodgkin lymphoma made up the trial cohort, and each patient's best overall response was complete response, partial response or progressive disease. Single-agent nivolumab was administered to trial patients in the multi-cohort phase II CheckMate 205 trial. An independent review committee assessed best overall response by applying the 2007 International Working Group response criteria. Trial PBMCs were collected immediately before nivolumab initiation (C1D1) and during therapy at cycle 2 day 1 and cycle 4 day 1. Peripheral blood was collected in 8 mL Vacutainer Cell Preparation Tubes, from which PBMCs were isolated by centrifugation and then cryopreserved.

The Qiagen DNeasy kit was used to extract genomic DNA from unsorted PBMCs and from the negatively selected CD4+ and CD8+ fractions. TCR beta CDR3 regions were amplified by immunoSEQ multiplex PCR using primers annealing to V and J segments. A synthetic immune receptor repertoire was used to minimize amplification bias, and any residual bias was removed computationally once sequencing was done. The paper's processing steps were these. Repertoire diversity was quantified as the Shannon entropy index using custom Python scripts. The unsorted, CD4+ and CD8+ repertoires were each analyzed separately, with the exception of combined analyses, where CD4+ and CD8+ sequences were merged in silico. Clonal expansion was defined as at least a 2-fold frequency increase after treatment relative to C1D1, with a pseudocount of 0.5 for undetected baseline clones. Clones with 0 or 1 copy at C1D1 were defined as singleton clones, while clones with 2 or more copies were defined as non-singleton clones. Clones expanded in unsorted samples were labelled as CD4+, CD8+ or unknown by matching protein sequences in sorted samples from the same patient. Wilcoxon tests on paired samples were used to test diversity changes from C1D1 to C4D1. TCRdb obtained this table from immuneACCESS and retained in-frame rearrangements with V and J assigned. These tables miss some clones; where compared with another copy, unresolved V genes account for less than half of the shortfall, and the remainder is unexplained. V and J calls and clone size follow that table, whereas D and trimming were derived from the DNA. For this sample the table gives 70,000 or so clones, of which 71% were detected only once. The top ten clonotypes cover approximately 9.9% of the sample.

This clone was seen a few times. Its antigen is currently not known. A read error may produce the germline difference seen at one junction end. Sequencing used peripheral blood mononuclear cells (PBMCs), obtained before the second cycle of nivolumab. The origin of this receptor is a human donor with classical Hodgkin lymphoma.

The CDR3 here reads CASTLLAGVDNEQFF. The nucleotide sequence reads as follows: TGTGCCAGCACCTTACTAGCGGGAGTCGACAATGAGCAGTTCTTC. The V gene is TRBV7-2 and the J gene is TRBJ2-1, with 11 central nucleotides matching TRBD2. Taken from cysteine to phenylalanine, the CDR3 has 15 residues. The read is trimmed to its CDR3 DNA, 45 bases read in frame from base 1. The germline V gene gives CDR1 as SGHTA and CDR2 as FQGNSA.